This T cell receptor beta chain was obtained from a study of cytomegalovirus exposure and HLA in healthy donors. General study points: A few chains tied to CMV proved CMV antigen-specific in vitro. Trimming of TCR beta V- and J-genes showed a link, identified in a later analysis, to a missense DCLRE1C variant.

This clone was detected once. Its antigen is as yet unknown. The PCR used 60 Vbeta and 13 Jbeta primers. Assay: immunoSEQ multiplex PCR; the TCRdb copy retains only in-frame clones and omits some. The sample yields some 150,000 clones, 55% to 75% seen once. The CDR3 loop spans 13 amino acids. Germline V gives CDR1 MGHRA, CDR2 YSYEKL. This receptor was identified in a man aged 50-59 years in good health and CMV-seropositive. The sequenced sample was PBMCs. The chain recombines TRBV4-1 with TRBJ2-5, with a tentative D call TRBD2 (5 bases). The J call may be wrong; the DNA end is better matched by TRBJ2-7. The CDR3 protein is CASSQVGLAEQYF. The DNA of the CDR3 is TGCGCCAGCAGCCAGGTTGGACTGGCCGAGCAGTACTTC.